Sequencing of this T cell receptor beta chain was carried out in a study of T cell responses to AZD1222 COVID-19 vaccine. Study results and limitations: As reported, nearly half of all spike-specific TCRs target variant regions that are unmutated. Regions 160-218 and 743-854 held dominance among vaccine-associated CD4 TCRs, which spanned spike.

Only in-frame clones appear in the TCRdb table, and some are missing; sequencing was by immunoSEQ multiplex PCR. Of around 97,000 clones listed, about nine tenths are singletons. Trimming left V 3 bases short and J 1 base short, with 12 bases between. The CDR3 consists of 15 residues. Per the germline V gene, CDR1 is KGHSH and CDR2 is LQKENI. With regard to this clone: Its cognate antigen is unknown.

This sequence originates from an adult in good health. The V and J genes are TRBV18 and TRBJ1-1, with a tentative D call TRBD1 (5 bases). The sample in question was peripheral blood, obtained on day 0 of AZD1222 vaccination. The CDR3 loop reads CASSPGTYRNTEAFF. The CDR3 DNA is TGTGCCAGCTCACCGGGGACTTACCGGAACACTGAAGCTTTCTTT. The full variable domain, rest sourced from reference TRBV18 and TRBJ1-1, is NAGVMQNPRHLVRRRGQEARLRCSPMKGHSHVYWYRQLPEEGLKFMVYLQKENIIDESGMPKERFSAEFPKEGPSILRIQQVVRGDSAAYFCASSPGTYRNTEAFFGQGTRLTVV.